Each of the 19 T cell receptor beta chains below was sequenced from the same sample in a study of cytomegalovirus exposure and HLA in healthy donors. The PCR was carried out with 60 Vbeta primers and 13 Jbeta primers. TCRdb's table, derived via immunoSEQ multiplex PCR, lists solely in-frame clones and lacks some. The sample holds approximately 68,000 clones. Sequenced material: PBMCs. Receptor source: a female donor in good health and CMV-seropositive.

With regard to this clone: Compared with germline, one end of the junction differs, possibly owing to a read error. The rearrangement links TRBV2 to TRBJ2-5; 9 bases are a match to TRBD1. The CDR3 spans 13 residues. CDR1 SNHLY and CDR2 FYNNEI come from the germline V gene. In DNA form, the CDR3 reads TGTGCCAGCAGTGGGACAGGGGAGGAGATCCAGTACTTC. The encoded protein is CASSGTGEEIQYF.

CDR3 DNA: TGTGCCAGCAGTAGGACGGGGAGGTGGGGGCAGTACTTC. It yields the protein CASSRTGRWGQYF. The chain links TRBV27 to TRBJ2-7, with a tentative D call TRBD2 (6 bases). Germline loops: CDR1 MNHEY, CDR2 SMNVEV (reference sequence). The V gene lost 5 bases and the J gene lost 9 bases, with 17 bases spanning the gap. This CDR3 spans 13 amino acids.

The chain has TRBV28 and TRBJ1-1, with D unresolved. Trimming removed 3 bases from V and 3 bases from J, with 8 bases in between. The CDR3 totals 13 residues. The V gene's germline CDR1 is MDHEN and CDR2 SYDVKM. The CDR3 spells CASSLGRHTEAFF. The CDR3 DNA reads as TGTGCCAGCAGTTTGGGCAGGCACACTGAAGCTTTCTTT.

V gene TRBV30 combines with J gene TRBJ2-1; the match to TRBD2 covers 11 bases. The CDR3 runs 14 residues. V dropped 5 bases and J dropped 1; count of bases not matched to a gene: 1. Germline CDR1 reads GTSNPN; CDR2 reads SVGIG (reference sequence). The CDR3 spells CAWASGGSYNEQFF. The CDR3 DNA reads TGTGCCTGGGCTAGCGGGGGGTCCTACAATGAGCAGTTCTTC.

This sequence joins TRBV5-1 and TRBJ2-1; the match to TRBD2 covers 9 bases. There are 16 residues in the CDR3. The germline V gene has CDR1 SGHRS and CDR2 YFSETQ. The V segment lost 0 bases and the J segment 5 bases; nucleotides outside the gene matches: 6. This CDR3 reads CASSLGVSGGHNEQFF. CDR3 coding DNA: TGCGCCAGCAGCTTGGGGGTTAGCGGGGGCCACAATGAGCAGTTCTTC.

Worth noting for this clone: One end of the junction is discordant with germline, which a read error may explain. J is TRBJ2-7 and V is TRBV6-1, with 7 bases matching TRBD1. The CDR3 length is 14 residues. Per germline, CDR1 MNHNS and CDR2 SASEGT. CDR3 residues: CASRRDSWSYEQCF. Here the CDR3 DNA reads TGTGCCAGCAGGAGGGACAGTTGGTCCTACGAGCAGTGCTTC.

This chain joins TRBV6-6 and TRBJ1-3; D not certain. The CDR3 has 12 residues. Trimming shortened V by 7 bases and J by 0 bases, and 4 bases separated the two germline ends. Germline CDR1 and CDR2: MNHNY and SVGAGI (reference sequence). CDR3: CASTYSGNTIYF. The CDR3 DNA is TGTGCCAGCACCTACTCTGGAAACACCATATATTTT.

V is TRBV7-9 and J is TRBJ2-7, with D perhaps TRBD2 (6 bases). The CDR3 is made up of 13 amino acids. The V gene lost 3 bases and the J gene lost 4 bases, with 10 bases spanning the gap. Germline lookup yields CDR1 SEHNR and CDR2 FQNEAQ (reference sequence). The CDR3 sequence is CASSLGTLYEQYF. The CDR3 DNA sequence: TGTGCCAGCAGCTTGGGGACTTTATACGAGCAGTACTTC.

The V gene is TRBV7-2, the J gene TRBJ2-5; weak D call: TRBD2 (5 bases). The end of the DNA aligns better with TRBJ2-7, so the J call may be wrong. The CDR3 is made up of 14 amino acids. Per germline, CDR1 SGHTA and CDR2 FQGNSA. The CDR3 DNA reads as TGTGCCAGCAGACGGACTGAGAGCTCCTACGAGCAGTACTTC. Its translation is CASRRTESSYEQYF.

As concerns this clone: Compared with germline, one end of the junction differs, possibly owing to a read error. The J gene is TRBJ2-1, the V gene TRBV11-1, with D tentatively TRBD2 (7 bases). CDR3 length: 19 amino acids. Germline V gene data show CDR1 as SGHAT and CDR2 as FQDESV (reference sequence). The CDR3 is CASSLERSFSGDTYNEQFF. The CDR3 nucleotides read TGTGCCAGCAGTTTAGAACGGAGCTTCAGCGGGGACACCTACAATGAGCAGTTCTTC.

The chain employs TRBV7-2 and TRBJ1-5; D remains ambiguous. V lost 4 bases and J lost 0, with 10 bases in between. This CDR3 spans 15 amino acids. The germline V gene encodes CDR1 SGHTA and CDR2 FQGNSA. In nucleotides, the CDR3 is TGTGCCAGCAGCTACCGAGGTCATAGCAATCAGCCCCAGCATTTT. It is translated as CASSYRGHSNQPQHF.

V usage is TRBV30 and J usage is TRBJ2-6; 11 nucleotides line up with TRBD1. After removal of 4 bases from V and 3 bases from J, the junction contained 8 bases not matched to a gene. The germline V gene encodes CDR1 GTSNPN and CDR2 SVGIG (reference sequence). The CDR3 is 17 residues long. The CDR3 DNA sequence: TGTGCCTGGACCCCGTGGGACAGGGGGTTTGGGGCCAACGTCCTGACTTTC. Translation: CAWTPWDRGFGANVLTF.

V is TRBV7-3 and J is TRBJ2-3; 7 nucleotides align to TRBD1. J was trimmed by 4 bases and V by 5 bases; bases with no gene match: 3. The CDR3 sequence is 13 residues long. Per the germline V gene, CDR1 is SGHTA and CDR2 is FQGTGA. This CDR3 is CASSTQGADTQYF. In DNA form, the CDR3 reads TGTGCCAGCAGCACGCAGGGGGCAGATACGCAGTATTTT.

The chain joins TRBV19 to TRBJ2-1, with 11 positions matching TRBD2. J gave up 6 bases and V 4 bases, and 2 bases lay outside the gene matches. Germline CDR1 is LNHDA and CDR2 is SQIVND (reference sequence). The CDR3 totals 14 residues. The CDR3 protein is CASSTSGGLNEQFF. The CDR3 nucleotides read TGTGCCAGTAGTACTAGCGGGGGGCTCAATGAGCAGTTCTTC.

The V and J genes are TRBV29-1 and TRBJ2-2, with a weak D call TRBD2 (5 bases). Germline CDR1 SQVTM, CDR2 ANQGSEA. This CDR3 contains 10 residues. Trimming removed 7 bases at V and 7 bases at J, with 7 bases between. The CDR3 nucleotides read TGCAGCGGGGGAGACGGGGAGCTGTTTTTT. Translating it yields CSGGDGELFF.

As to this clone: Other DNA sequences in this specimen translate into the identical CDR3. The chain is built from TRBV6-1 and TRBJ2-5, with TRBD1 as a possible D gene (6 bases). The V gene's germline CDR1 is MNHNS and CDR2 SASEGT. There are 15 residues in the CDR3. Trimming removed 3 bases from V and 1 base from J, with 12 bases in between. The CDR3 coding sequence is TGTGCCAGCAGTGAGCAGAGAGGGGGCCAAGAGACCCAGTACTTC. As protein: CASSEQRGGQETQYF.

The J gene is TRBJ1-1, the V gene TRBV5-4; D perhaps matches TRBD1 (5 bases). CDR3 size: 16 residues. V lost 0 bases to trimming and J lost 4 bases, with 16 bases between them. From germline, CDR1 is SGHNT and CDR2 YYREEE (reference sequence). The CDR3: CASSLVASRGATEAFF. The CDR3 DNA reads TGTGCCAGCAGCTTGGTGGCCTCTCGCGGGGCCACTGAAGCTTTCTTT.

This rearrangement joins TRBV28 to TRBJ1-6, with D perhaps TRBD1 (5 bases). CDR1 MDHEN and CDR2 SYDVKM come from the germline V gene. The V and J ends lost 1 base and 8 bases respectively, with 12 bases between them. The CDR3 length is 15 residues. The CDR3 reads CASSLLGTGDSPLHF. CDR3 bases: TGTGCCAGCAGTTTATTGGGAACGGGGGATTCACCCCTCCACTTT.

V gene TRBV4-3 combines with J gene TRBJ2-1, with D perhaps TRBD1 (5 bases). CDR1 LGHNA and CDR2 YSLEER come from the germline V gene. V was cut by 0 bases and J by 3 bases, with 12 bases left in between. The CDR3 totals 16 residues. The CDR3 region is CASSQDITGGYNEQFF. The CDR3 DNA follows: TGCGCCAGCAGCCAAGATATTACAGGCGGCTACAATGAGCAGTTCTTC.